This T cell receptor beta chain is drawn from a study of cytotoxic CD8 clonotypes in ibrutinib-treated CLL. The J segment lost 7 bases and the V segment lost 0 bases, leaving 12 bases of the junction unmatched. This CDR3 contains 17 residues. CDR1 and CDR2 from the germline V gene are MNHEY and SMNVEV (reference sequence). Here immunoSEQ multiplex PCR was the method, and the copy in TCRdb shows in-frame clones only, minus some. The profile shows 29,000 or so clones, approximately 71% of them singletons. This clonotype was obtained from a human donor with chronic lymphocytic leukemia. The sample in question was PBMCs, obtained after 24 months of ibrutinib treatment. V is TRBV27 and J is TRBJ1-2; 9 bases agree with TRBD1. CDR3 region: CASSLSPHPGQGGGYTF. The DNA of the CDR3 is TGTGCCAGCAGTTTATCCCCCCACCCGGGACAGGGTGGTGGCTACACCTTC.